The 30 T cell receptor beta chains given below trace back to one sample, sequenced in a study of vaccination and CD4 T cells after COVID-19. At the Johns Hopkins FTIC core, DNA taken from cultured CD4+ T cells was sequenced by way of the Oncomine TCR Beta short-read assay. TCRdb itself ran the PCR reads through MiXCR, one entry per CDR3 protein. The sample consists of about 20,000 distinct CDR3 sequences, 53% of them appearing once. These receptors are not linked to any known antigen. Sample treatment: roughly 11-day PBMC culture with coronavirus spike peptide pools or control peptides (ViraFEST assay). The starting material was CD4+ T cells from blood, cultured in vitro, obtained before SARS-CoV-2 vaccination. These receptors originate from a human donor who had recovered from COVID-19.

The chain combines TRBV29-1 with TRBJ1-5, with a possible D match to TRBD1 (5 bases). The CDR3 length is 14 residues. Per germline, CDR1 SQVTM and CDR2 ANQGSEA. Trimming took 4 bases from V and 2 from J, leaving 12 bases between them. The CDR3 loop reads CSVAWGYGNQPQHF. CDR3 sequence (DNA): TGCAGCGTTGCTTGGGGGTATGGCAATCAGCCCCAGCATTTT.

The V gene is TRBV6-5, the J gene TRBJ1-1; TRBD1 is a possible D gene (6 bases). The CDR3 has 14 amino acids. V was trimmed by 2 bases and J by 2 bases, leaving 9 bases between them. Germline CDR1 and CDR2: MNHEY and SVGAGI. The CDR3 reads CASSYGGGNTEAFF. DNA for the CDR3: TGTGCCAGCAGTTACGGAGGGGGTAACACTGAAGCTTTCTTT.

The chain carries TRBV5-1 and TRBJ2-5; 15 bases are a match to TRBD2. CDR1 and CDR2 (germline): SGHRS, YFSETQ. The CDR3 totals 16 residues. The ends lost 3 bases at V and 6 bases at J; junction bases unmatched: 6. Here the CDR3 DNA reads TGCGCCAGCAGCTGGACTAGCGGGAGGGTCGTGAAGACCCAGTACTTC. Its translation is CASSWTSGRVVKTQYF.

This clonotype appeared a few times. The chain carries TRBV7-9 and TRBJ1-5, with D possibly being TRBD1 (5 bases). Germline CDR1 reads SEHNR; CDR2 reads FQNEAQ (reference sequence). CDR3 length equals 13 residues. V gave up 7 bases and J gave up 4 bases, with 11 bases separating them. This chain's CDR3 is CASTDSLNQPQHF. The CDR3, as DNA: TGTGCCAGCACAGACAGTTTGAATCAGCCCCAGCATTTT.

The V gene is TRBV6-1, the J gene TRBJ1-5, with 11 bases fitting TRBD1. Germline V lookup: CDR1 MNHNS, CDR2 SASEGT. The CDR3 covers 14 residues. Trimming at V came to 6 bases and at J to 6 bases, leaving 4 bases not matched to a gene. The CDR3 sequence is CASRAGQGVQPQHF. Here the CDR3 DNA reads TGTGCCAGCAGAGCGGGACAGGGGGTTCAGCCCCAGCATTTT.

By share of the sample, this clonotype is medium-sized. This chain uses TRBV7-9 with TRBJ2-1, with TRBD1 identical over 8 bases. The junction had 2 bases not matched to a gene; V was cut back by 3 bases and J by 4 bases. The CDR3 totals 14 residues. Germline lookup yields CDR1 SEHNR and CDR2 FQNEAQ (reference sequence). The DNA of the CDR3 is TGTGCCAGCAGCTTGGGACAGGTTTACAATGAGCAGTTCTTC. It translates to CASSLGQVYNEQFF.

The chain uses TRBV2 and TRBJ2-3; 7 positions agree with TRBD2. The junction had 6 bases not matched to a gene; V was cut back by 6 bases and J by 3 bases. The CDR3 totals 14 residues. Germline V CDR1 and CDR2: SNHLY, FYNNEI. CDR3 coding DNA: TGTGCCAGCAGGGGGGGGGTGTTGACAGATACGCAGTATTTT. Translation: CASRGGVLTDTQYF.

This rearrangement joins TRBV11-2 to TRBJ2-1; D call uncertain. The CDR3 extends over 11 amino acids. Germline V lookup: CDR1 SGHAT, CDR2 FQNNGV. V was clipped by 5 bases and J by 6 bases, with 5 bases between them. DNA for the CDR3: TGTGCCAGCAGCCGAGTCAATGAGCAGTTCTTC. This gives the protein CASSRVNEQFF.

The chain is built from TRBV6-1 and TRBJ2-1, with D possibly being TRBD2 (5 bases). Germline V gene data show CDR1 as MNHNS and CDR2 as SASEGT. V gave up 3 bases and J gave up 10 bases, with 13 bases separating them. CDR3 size: 13 residues. CDR3 region: CASSDPLVPEQFF. The CDR3 DNA follows: TGTGCCAGCAGTGATCCACTAGTACCAGAGCAGTTCTTC.

The chain has TRBV24-1 and TRBJ2-1; 14 bases align to TRBD2. Germline V CDR1 and CDR2: KGHDR, SFDVKD. This CDR3 contains 22 residues. V shed 6 bases, J shed 4 bases, and the junction held 22 bases outside the gene matches. The CDR3 DNA is TGTGCCACCAGTCGGACCGGGACTAGCGGGAGAAGCCGCCCTAGGGTATACAATGAGCAGTTCTTC. Its protein product is CATSRTGTSGRSRPRVYNEQFF.

The rearrangement uses TRBV29-1 and TRBJ1-2; D ambiguous. V lost 7 bases, J lost 8 bases, and 20 bases lay in between. Germline V gene data show CDR1 as SQVTM and CDR2 as ANQGSEA. CDR3 length equals 13 residues. As DNA, the CDR3 is TGCAGCGCCGGAGGGATCCCGGTAGGGGGCTACACCTTC. Encoded protein: CSAGGIPVGGYTF.

The chain links TRBV28 to TRBJ2-7; D is perhaps TRBD2 (6 bases). With 7 bases removed from V and 4 bases from J, the gap between germline ends came to 20 bases. The CDR3 is made up of 15 amino acids. Germline CDR1 reads MDHEN; CDR2 reads SYDVKM. CDR3 residues: CASNQPGLGLYEQYF. CDR3 DNA sequence: TGTGCCAGCAATCAACCGGGACTGGGTCTATACGAGCAGTACTTC.

The chain uses TRBV2 and TRBJ2-5; possible D gene TRBD2, 6 bases. This CDR3 has 13 amino acids. From germline, CDR1 is SNHLY and CDR2 FYNNEI. Trimming pared 3 bases from V and 4 bases from J, leaving 9 bases between. The CDR3 reads CASSDGGLETQYF. The CDR3 DNA reads as TGTGCCAGCAGTGACGGGGGTTTAGAGACCCAGTACTTC.

This chain's CDR3 is CASSELSGRADEQFF. CDR3 in DNA: TGTGCCAGCAGTGAATTGAGCGGGAGGGCCGATGAGCAGTTCTTC. The chain joins TRBV2 to TRBJ2-1; TRBD2 matches at 10 bases. Trimming cost V 2 bases and J 8 bases; bases outside gene matches: 6. Germline V gene sequence: CDR1 SNHLY, CDR2 FYNNEI. The CDR3 consists of 15 residues.

The count of this clonotype is one. V usage is TRBV20-1 and J usage is TRBJ2-3, with 12 bases matching TRBD2. The CDR3 consists of 15 residues. After removal of 4 bases from V and 2 bases from J, the junction contained 4 bases not matched to a gene. Germline V gene sequence: CDR1 DFQATT, CDR2 SNEGSKA (reference sequence). The chain's CDR3 is CSAIGLAGLTDTQYF. In DNA form, the CDR3 reads TGCAGTGCTATTGGACTAGCGGGACTCACAGATACGCAGTATTTT.

The gene calls are TRBV27 and TRBJ2-7; the match to TRBD2 covers 10 bases. Trimming cost V 2 bases and J 6 bases; bases outside gene matches: 13. Germline CDR1 reads MNHEY; CDR2 reads SMNVEV (reference sequence). CDR3 length: 17 residues. The CDR3 nucleotides are TGTGCCAGCAGTTTACTAGCGGGAGTCCCGCAAAGGATCGAGCAGTACTTC. Translating gives CASSLLAGVPQRIEQYF.

The V gene is TRBV7-2, the J gene TRBJ2-2, with a weak D call TRBD2 (5 bases). CDR3 size: 15 residues. V shed 0 bases and J shed 5 bases, with 10 bases lying between them. Germline assignment: CDR1 SGHTA and CDR2 FQGNSA. In nucleotides, the CDR3 is TGTGCCAGCAGCTTAGCTGAGGGATATACCGGGGAGCTGTTTTTT. It codes for CASSLAEGYTGELFF. Supplemented by reference TRBV7-2 and TRBJ2-2, the full variable domain reads GAGVSQSPSNKVTEKGKDVELRCDPISGHTALYWYRQSLGQGLEFLIYFQGNSAPDKSGLPSDRFSAERTGGSVSTLTIQRTQQEDSAVYLCASSLAEGYTGELFFGEGSRLTVL.

The chain uses TRBV7-2 and TRBJ2-7; maybe TRBD1 (5 bases). Germline V gene sequence: CDR1 SGHTA, CDR2 FQGNSA. The CDR3 runs to 13 residues. The V gene lost 2 bases and the J gene lost 5 bases, with 10 bases spanning the gap. This CDR3 is CASSLQGPDEQYF. The CDR3 DNA sequence: TGTGCCAGCAGCTTACAGGGCCCTGACGAGCAGTACTTC.

A few counts support this clonotype. The chain links TRBV6-1 to TRBJ2-7; weak D call: TRBD2 (6 bases). Germline lookup yields CDR1 MNHNS and CDR2 SASEGT. The CDR3 is made up of 12 amino acids. V was shortened by 5 bases and J by 6 bases, with 11 bases between the two germline ends. The CDR3 region is CASSRAGGEQYF. DNA for the CDR3: TGTGCCAGCAGTCGGGCCGGGGGCGAGCAGTACTTC.

Note on this clonotype: Relative to the germline gene, one junction end is altered; a read error may explain this. The rearrangement uses TRBV6-1 and TRBJ2-7, with 11 bases identical to TRBD1. The germline CDR1 and CDR2 sequences are MNHNS and SASEGT. The CDR3 contains 16 residues. In DNA form, the CDR3 reads TGTGCCATCAGTGAGTCCGGGACAGGGGGACCCTACGAGCAGTACTTC. It yields the protein CAISESGTGGPYEQYF.

The CDR3 protein is CASTAKIWGSYEQYF. CDR3 in DNA: TGTGCCAGTACCGCCAAAATCTGGGGCTCCTACGAGCAGTACTTC. The J gene is TRBJ2-7, the V gene TRBV19; D call uncertain. Trimming left V 7 bases short and J 0 bases short, with 16 bases between. The length of the CDR3 is 15 residues. From germline, CDR1 is LNHDA and CDR2 SQIVND (reference sequence). The variable domain in full, completed from reference TRBV19 and TRBJ2-7, reads DGGITQSPKYLFRKEGQNVTLSCEQNLNHDAMYWYRQDPGQGLRLIYYSQIVNDFQKGDIAEGYSVSREKKESFPLTVTSAQKNPTAFYLCASTAKIWGSYEQYFGPGTRLTVT.

The chain uses TRBV20-1 and TRBJ1-6; TRBD1 matches 8 bases. Looked up from germline, CDR1 is DFQATT and CDR2 is SNEGSKA (reference sequence). The CDR3 is 14 amino acids. Trimming took 3 bases from V and 14 from J; bases not matched to a gene: 12. The DNA for the CDR3 is TGCAGTGCTAGTGGGACAGGTCTTATTATGGCCCTCCACTTT. This translates into CSASGTGLIMALHF.

This clonotype was seen only a few times. This chain uses TRBV6-4 with TRBJ1-2, with TRBD1 as a possible D gene (6 bases). The CDR3 consists of 10 residues. Germline-derived CDR1 and CDR2 are MRHNA and SNTAGT. As DNA, the CDR3 is TGTCAGGGGCCAAACTATGGCTACACCTTC. It yields the protein CQGPNYGYTF.

This sequence joins TRBV10-3 and TRBJ2-1, with TRBD1 identical over 8 bases. This CDR3 region has 16 residues. Germline CDR1 ENHRY, CDR2 SYGVKD. V lost 5 bases, J lost 2 bases, and 8 bases stayed unmatched. CDR3 amino acids: CAISFAGTGPYNEQFF. The CDR3 bases are TGTGCCATCAGTTTCGCCGGGACAGGTCCCTACAATGAGCAGTTCTTC.

This sequence joins TRBV7-2 and TRBJ2-5; D may be TRBD2 (6 bases). V dropped 3 bases and J dropped 1 base, with 9 bases sitting between them. CDR3 size: 14 residues. CDR1 is SGHTA and CDR2 is FQGNSA in the germline V gene. CDR3 residues: CASSFPGLQETQYF. The CDR3 nucleotides are TGTGCCAGCAGCTTCCCGGGACTCCAAGAGACCCAGTACTTC.

The gene calls are TRBV20-1 and TRBJ2-3, with 7 bases aligning to TRBD2. Germline V gene lookup returns CDR1 DFQATT and CDR2 SNEGSKA (reference sequence). The trim removed 0 bases at V and 6 bases at J, leaving 12 bases unmatched. This CDR3 has 16 residues. Here the CDR3 DNA reads TGCAGTGCTAGAGATTTGGCTAGCGGCGGAGGGGATACGCAGTATTTT. Translation gives CSARDLASGGGDTQYF.

The gene calls are TRBV25-1 and TRBJ2-3; the D gene is possibly TRBD1 (6 bases). The CDR3 contains 15 residues. The V gene lost 0 bases and the J gene lost 6 bases, with 13 bases spanning the gap. Germline V gene lookup returns CDR1 MGHDK and CDR2 SYGVNS. CDR3 nucleotides: TGTGCCAGCAGTGAATACTATGGGGGCCCGGATACGCAGTATTTT. This sequence encodes CASSEYYGGPDTQYF.

This clonotype has a handful of counts. The chain couples TRBV19 to TRBJ1-6; 7 bases line up with TRBD1. Germline CDR1 is LNHDA and CDR2 is SQIVND (reference sequence). CDR3 size: 15 residues. V was pared by 3 bases and J by 6 bases, with 5 bases of the junction left unmatched. CDR3 nucleotides: TGTGCCAGTAGTATCCCGGGACAGAGTAATTCACCCCTCCACTTT. Amino acid sequence: CASSIPGQSNSPLHF.

In its sample, this clonotype was seen a few times. The V and J genes are TRBV7-2 and TRBJ2-3; D is unresolved. Germline V gene sequence: CDR1 SGHTA, CDR2 FQGNSA. V lost 5 bases to trimming and J lost 1 base, with 7 bases between them. The CDR3 has 13 amino acids. The CDR3 is CASSADGTDTQYF. As DNA, the CDR3 is TGTGCCAGCAGCGCGGACGGCACAGATACGCAGTATTTT.

This sequence joins TRBV7-2 and TRBJ1-1; a possible D gene is TRBD1 (5 bases). V lost 2 bases and J lost 6, with 16 bases in between. Looked up from germline, CDR1 is SGHTA and CDR2 is FQGNSA. The CDR3 consists of 15 residues. The CDR3, as DNA: TGTGCCAGCAGCTTACAGGGCTTGGATGGATCTGAAGCTTTCTTT. It encodes CASSLQGLDGSEAFF.